One T cell receptor beta chain is described in this entry. This receptor's antigen is unknown. No base quality information exists; no much larger clone differs at one position. The data derive from a study of blood T cell repertoires in COVID-19 (dated by TCRdb to about 2020). Notes on the research overall: Samples covering the acute and convalescent phases of COVID-19 were provided by collaborators in the United States, Italy and Spain. The samples were drawn from two sources: the first 160 participants of the ongoing ImmuneRACE study, and approximately 1,300 subjects contributed by 6 global collaborators. The repertoires were released in a freely available public database meant as a resource for research on the immune response to SARS-CoV-2. Deeply sampled blood TCRbeta repertoires from subjects exposed to, actively infected with, or recovered from COVID-19 were included in the dataset. The prospective study material was composed of cDNA or gDNA derived from T cells, B-cell-depleted T cells, or PBMCs. HLA class I and class II types, where available, came from metadata supplied by the sample provider rather than from assay-based typing. The sample metadata nearly always contained a de-identified subject ID, COVID-19 status, age in years and sex.

The collaborating institutions used their own protocols to collect whole blood in K2EDTA tubes. Collaborator samples were shipped for TCRbeta analysis as frozen whole blood, isolated PBMCs, or DNA extracted from either sample type. Findings and caveats that apply to the study as a whole: The quantity of clinical and demographic metadata differed by source and by participant and was supplied without curation.

TCRbeta CDR3 regions were amplified from genomic DNA using the immunoSEQ Assay, a bias-controlled multiplex PCR. The authors' pipeline ran thus. The number of nucleated cells in each sample was estimated from the amplification of reference gene primers within the assay. Sequence reads were collapsed and filtered to measure the absolute abundance of every unique TCRbeta CDR3 rearrangement. For each sample, productive Simpson clonality was calculated as the square root of Simpson's diversity index across productive rearrangements. TCRdb took over this immuneACCESS table, retaining in-frame rearrangements with V and J assigned. Such tables are incomplete; in checked studies, under half of the missing clones stem from an unresolved V gene, and the remainder is unexplained. Clone size and the V and J calls come from that table; the DNA yielded D and trimming. The sample table contains approximately 54,000 clones; only one count was recorded for about 87% of them. 4% of the sample lies in the top ten.

Including the terminal cysteine and phenylalanine, the CDR3 comprises 17 residues. The CDR3 DNA has 51 bases and is translated from base 1. In the germline V gene (reference sequence), CDR1 corresponds to SGHNT and CDR2 to YYREEE. V drops 0 bases and J drops 5 bases, leaving 17 bases in between. This receptor was identified in a middle-aged man with acute or convalescent COVID-19. The chain links TRBV5-4 with TRBJ2-2; 7 matching bases give a weak D call of TRBD1. The source material was peripheral blood. The nucleotides read TGTGCCAGCAGCTTGGCCTCGACAGGGAGGAGTACCGGGGAGCTGTTTTTT. This translates into CASSLASTGRSTGELFF. Supplemented by the reference TRBV5-4 and TRBJ2-2 proteins around the CDR3, the complete variable domain is ETGVTQSPTHLIKTRGQQVTLRCSSQSGHNTVSWYQQALGQGPQFIFQYYREEENGRGNFPPRFSGLQFPNYSSELNVNALELDDSALYLCASSLASTGRSTGELFFGEGSRLTVL.